The entry below describes one T cell receptor beta chain. Antigen unknown. Profiled with immunoSEQ multiplex PCR; TCRdb holds only in-frame clones, not every one. The sample has just over 2,000,000 clones, about 95% seen once. The V end was cut by 10 bases, the J end by 2 bases, with 12 bases between. Germline loops: CDR1 MNHEY, CDR2 SMNVEV (reference sequence). The CDR3 length is 13 residues. Naive CD8 populations comprised CD45RO-negative cells positively selected for CCR7, excluding terminally differentiated effector memory CD45RA+ cells. This specimen belongs to a study of shared clonotypes between healthy human individuals. Across the study: CD8 memory received one plate per donor, CD8 naive two, CD4 memory three and CD4 naive three. General observations from the study: Naive CD4 clonotype sharing across several donors was around 5%.

This TCR derives from a man younger than 35 in good health. The rearrangement links TRBV27 to TRBJ2-1, with D possibly TRBD2 on 5 matching bases. Material for sequencing was naive CD8+ T cells sorted from blood. CDR3 amino acids: CATALAAYNEQFF. DNA for the CDR3: TGTGCCACGGCGCTAGCTGCCTACAATGAGCAGTTCTTC.